These 9 T cell receptor beta chains were all obtained from the same sample, sequenced in a study of CD8 T cells in ankylosing spondylitis. General study results and limits: Seemingly characteristic of ankylosing spondylitis blood was a TCR beta motif consisting of several highly homologous variants.

TCRdb reprocessed the 5' RACE reads via MiXCR and lists one record per CDR3 protein. The sample holds 750,000 to 850,000 distinct CDR3 sequences, approximately 12% seen once. These receptors lack a known antigen. Material for sequencing was blood, either unsorted or a sorted T cell fraction (not recorded which). These receptors were taken from a male donor with ankylosing spondylitis.

The V gene is TRBV5-1, the J gene TRBJ2-3, with D possibly being TRBD2 (5 bases). Trimming removed 0 bases at V and 2 bases at J, with 10 bases between. Germline CDR1 and CDR2: SGHRS and YFSETQ. The CDR3 is made up of 15 amino acids. CDR3 amino acids: CASSLGAEDTDTQYF. In DNA, the CDR3 is TGCGCCAGCAGCTTGGGGGCGGAGGACACAGATACGCAGTATTTT.

The gene calls are TRBV2 and TRBJ2-2; D gene unclear. Germline CDR1 is SNHLY and CDR2 is FYNNEI. V lost 4 bases and J lost 4, with 10 bases in between. The CDR3 spans 14 residues. The CDR3 loop is CASSGEQSTGELFF. The CDR3 DNA sequence: TGTGCCAGCAGTGGAGAACAGTCCACCGGGGAGCTGTTTTTT.

There are many counts of this clonotype. J is TRBJ2-3 and V is TRBV5-1, with D possibly TRBD2 on 5 matching bases. The germline V and J ends were trimmed by 7 bases and 4 bases, with 16 bases remaining between them. Germline-derived CDR1 and CDR2 are SGHRS and YFSETQ. The CDR3 is 14 amino acids. The CDR3 here is CASFLGARADTQYF. The DNA for the CDR3 is TGCGCCAGCTTCCTGGGAGCGAGGGCAGATACGCAGTATTTT.

This clonotype has only a few counts. This chain links TRBV6-5 with TRBJ1-1; a possible D gene is TRBD1 (5 bases). CDR3 length equals 13 residues. In germline, CDR1 is MNHEY, CDR2 SVGAGI. V lost 0 bases and J lost 11, with 13 bases in between. CDR3 nucleotides: TGTGCCAGCAGTTACTCGATTGGCAGGGAGGCTTTCTTT. As protein: CASSYSIGREAFF.

The sample holds a few counts of this clonotype. The chain has TRBV7-9 and TRBJ2-7, with D unresolved. Trimming left V 10 bases short and J 5 bases short, with 18 bases between. CDR1 SEHNR and CDR2 FQNEAQ come from the germline V gene (reference sequence). The CDR3 is 13 residues long. CDR3: CAIKGPSRHEQYF. The CDR3 DNA follows: TGTGCCATAAAAGGCCCTTCCAGGCACGAGCAGTACTTC.

This clonotype has just a few counts. The V call is TRBV16, the J call TRBJ2-5, with 11 bases fitting TRBD1. V was clipped by 8 bases and J by 1 base; unmatched bases: 0. The CDR3 contains 13 residues. The germline V gene has CDR1 KGHSY and CDR2 FQNENV. CDR3 protein: CASGQGAQETQYF. DNA of the CDR3: TGTGCCAGCGGACAGGGGGCCCAAGAGACCCAGTACTTC.

This clonotype was seen at least ten times. The rearrangement uses TRBV7-2 and TRBJ2-5; 7 nucleotides line up with TRBD1. This CDR3 spans 14 amino acids. Looked up from germline, CDR1 is SGHTA and CDR2 is FQGNSA. The junction had 6 bases not matched to a gene; V was cut back by 3 bases and J by 5 bases. This CDR3 is CASSFNRGEETQYF. The CDR3 region has the DNA TGTGCCAGCAGCTTTAACAGGGGCGAGGAGACCCAGTACTTC. Drawing the rest from reference TRBV7-2 and TRBJ2-5, the complete variable domain is GAGVSQSPSNKVTEKGKDVELRCDPISGHTALYWYRQSLGQGLEFLIYFQGNSAPDKSGLPSDRFSAERTGGSVSTLTIQRTQQEDSAVYLCASSFNRGEETQYFGPGTRLLVL.

This clonotype was counted only a few times. The chain joins TRBV20-1 to TRBJ2-3; TRBD2 aligns across 11 bases. CDR3 length equals 15 residues. The V gene end was trimmed by 6 bases and the J gene end by 2 bases; junction bases not matched to a gene: 7. The V gene's germline CDR1 is DFQATT and CDR2 SNEGSKA (reference sequence). Written as DNA, the CDR3 is TGCAGTGCAAACCGACTAGCGGGGCCCACAGATACGCAGTATTTT. This encodes CSANRLAGPTDTQYF.

The V and J genes are TRBV6-1 and TRBJ1-5, with 8 bases lining up with TRBD1. V lost 8 bases, J lost 2 bases, and 5 bases stayed unmatched. The CDR3 covers 14 residues. The germline gives CDR1 MNHNS, CDR2 SASEGT. The CDR3 DNA sequence: TGTGCCAGCCCCCCGGGACAGGGCAATCAGCCCCAGCATTTT. This sequence encodes CASPPGQGNQPQHF.